The clone carrying this T cell receptor beta chain was detected a few times. Its target is not known. This sample is part of a study of T cell responses to AZD1222 COVID-19 vaccine. Profiling relied on immunoSEQ multiplex PCR, and the TCRdb table lists in-frame clones only, not all of them. The repertoire includes more than 150,000 clones, 85% to 90% of them detected once, and 5% to 7% sits in the top ten. Broader study findings: Within unmutated variant regions lay the reported targets of nearly half of spike-specific TCRs. Vaccination with two AZD1222 doses was followed by a rise in Spike-specific TCR breadth and depth. Among the donors, most were white British and more were female, and clonal diversity was possibly underestimated.

Germline CDR1 SGHAT, CDR2 FQDESV (reference sequence). The CDR3 length is 14 residues. V dropped 5 bases and J dropped 5 bases, with 10 bases sitting between them. The sequencing here drew on peripheral blood, taken on day 0 of AZD1222 vaccination. This rearrangement joins TRBV11-1 to TRBJ1-6, with a possible D match to TRBD1 (5 bases). This sequence originates from an adult in good health. The CDR3 loop reads CASSLRGDNSPLHF. CDR3 in DNA: TGTGCCAGCAGCCTGAGAGGGGATAATTCACCCCTCCACTTT.